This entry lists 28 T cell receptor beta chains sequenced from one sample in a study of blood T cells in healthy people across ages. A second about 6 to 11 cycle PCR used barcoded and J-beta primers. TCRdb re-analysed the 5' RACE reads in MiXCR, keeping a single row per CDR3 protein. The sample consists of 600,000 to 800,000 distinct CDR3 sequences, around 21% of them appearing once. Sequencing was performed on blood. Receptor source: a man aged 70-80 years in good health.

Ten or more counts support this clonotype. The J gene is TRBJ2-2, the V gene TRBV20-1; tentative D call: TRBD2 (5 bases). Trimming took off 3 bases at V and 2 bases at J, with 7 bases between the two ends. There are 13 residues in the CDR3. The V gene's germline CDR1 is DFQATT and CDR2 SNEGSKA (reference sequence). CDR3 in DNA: TGCAGTGCTAGTGCTAGCAACACCGGGGAGCTGTTTTTT. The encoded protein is CSASASNTGELFF.

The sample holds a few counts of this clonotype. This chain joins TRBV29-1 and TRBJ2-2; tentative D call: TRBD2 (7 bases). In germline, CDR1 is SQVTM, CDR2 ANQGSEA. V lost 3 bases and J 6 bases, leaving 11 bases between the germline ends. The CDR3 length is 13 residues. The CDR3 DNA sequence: TGCAGCGTTGATAAGGGGGGGGCCGGGGAGCTGTTTTTT. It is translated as CSVDKGGAGELFF.

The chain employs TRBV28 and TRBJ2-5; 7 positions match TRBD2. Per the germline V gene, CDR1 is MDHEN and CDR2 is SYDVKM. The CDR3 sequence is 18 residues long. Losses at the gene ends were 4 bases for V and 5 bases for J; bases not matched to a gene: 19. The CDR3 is CASSSPRAPPAGSETQYF. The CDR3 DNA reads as TGTGCCAGCAGTTCCCCCCGGGCACCTCCAGCGGGATCTGAGACCCAGTACTTC.

CDR3 bases: TGCGCCAGCAGCCTGGACGGGACTAGCGAGAGCAATGAGCAGTTCTTC. Its translation is CASSLDGTSESNEQFF. V gene TRBV5-1 combines with J gene TRBJ2-1; 10 positions agree with TRBD2. The V segment lost 4 bases and the J segment 6 bases; nucleotides outside the gene matches: 10. The CDR3 is made up of 16 amino acids. Per germline, CDR1 SGHRS and CDR2 YFSETQ.

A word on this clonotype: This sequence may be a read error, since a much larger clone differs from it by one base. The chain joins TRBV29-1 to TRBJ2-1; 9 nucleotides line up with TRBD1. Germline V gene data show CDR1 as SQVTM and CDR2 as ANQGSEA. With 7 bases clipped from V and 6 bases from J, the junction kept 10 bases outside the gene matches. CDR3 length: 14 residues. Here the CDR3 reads CSGTGVGNCNEQFF. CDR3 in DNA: TGCAGCGGGACAGGGGTGGGGAATTGCAATGAGCAGTTCTTC.

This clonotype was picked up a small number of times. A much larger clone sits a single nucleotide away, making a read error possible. The CDR3 sequence: CACSQGPGQGKTQYF. DNA for the CDR3: TGTGCCTGCTCACAAGGACCGGGACAGGGAAAGACCCAGTACTTC. The V gene is TRBV18, the J gene TRBJ2-5, with TRBD1 matching over 9 bases. Germline assignment: CDR1 KGHSH and CDR2 LQKENI. CDR3 size: 15 residues.

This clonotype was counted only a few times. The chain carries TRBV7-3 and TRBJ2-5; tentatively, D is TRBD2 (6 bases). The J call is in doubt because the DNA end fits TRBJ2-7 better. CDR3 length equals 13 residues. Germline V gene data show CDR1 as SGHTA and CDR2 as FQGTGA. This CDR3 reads CASRSGRGFEQYF. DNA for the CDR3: TGTGCCAGCAGGTCCGGACGGGGGTTCGAGCAGTACTTC.

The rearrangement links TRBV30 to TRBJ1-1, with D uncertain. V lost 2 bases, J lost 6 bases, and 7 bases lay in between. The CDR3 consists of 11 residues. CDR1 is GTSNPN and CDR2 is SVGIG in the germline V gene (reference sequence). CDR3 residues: CAWSSRAEAFF. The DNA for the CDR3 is TGTGCCTGGAGTAGTCGGGCTGAAGCTTTCTTT.

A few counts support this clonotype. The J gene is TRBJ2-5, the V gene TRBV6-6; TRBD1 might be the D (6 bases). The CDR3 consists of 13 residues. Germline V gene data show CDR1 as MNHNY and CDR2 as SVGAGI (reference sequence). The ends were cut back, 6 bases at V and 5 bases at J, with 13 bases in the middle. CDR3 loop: CASRYRVVETQYF. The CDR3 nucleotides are TGTGCCAGCAGATACAGGGTGGTCGAGACCCAGTACTTC.

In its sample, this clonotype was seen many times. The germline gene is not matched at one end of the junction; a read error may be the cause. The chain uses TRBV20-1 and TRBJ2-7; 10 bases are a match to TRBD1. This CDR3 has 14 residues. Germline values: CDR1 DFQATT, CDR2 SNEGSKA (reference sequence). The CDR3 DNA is TGCAGTGCCAGAGGGACAGGGGTATCTCGCGAGCAGTACTTC. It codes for CSARGTGVSREQYF.

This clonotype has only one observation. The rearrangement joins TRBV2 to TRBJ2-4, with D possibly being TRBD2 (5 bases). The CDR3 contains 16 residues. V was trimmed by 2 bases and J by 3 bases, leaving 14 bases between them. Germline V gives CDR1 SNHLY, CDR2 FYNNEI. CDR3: CASSEFRVGDKNIQYF. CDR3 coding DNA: TGTGCCAGCAGTGAATTTCGGGTCGGGGACAAAAACATTCAGTACTTC.

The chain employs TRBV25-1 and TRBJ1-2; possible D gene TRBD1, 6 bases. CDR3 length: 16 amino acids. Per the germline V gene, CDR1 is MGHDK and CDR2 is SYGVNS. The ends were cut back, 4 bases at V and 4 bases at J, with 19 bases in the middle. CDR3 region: CASSGRQVSTFYGYTF. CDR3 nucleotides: TGTGCCAGCAGTGGGAGACAGGTCTCTACTTTCTATGGCTACACCTTC.

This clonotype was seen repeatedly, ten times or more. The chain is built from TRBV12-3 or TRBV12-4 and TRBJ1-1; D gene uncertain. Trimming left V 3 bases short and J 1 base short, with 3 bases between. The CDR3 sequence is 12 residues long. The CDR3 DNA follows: TGTGCCAGCAGTTTCACGAACACTGAAGCTTTCTTT. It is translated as CASSFTNTEAFF.

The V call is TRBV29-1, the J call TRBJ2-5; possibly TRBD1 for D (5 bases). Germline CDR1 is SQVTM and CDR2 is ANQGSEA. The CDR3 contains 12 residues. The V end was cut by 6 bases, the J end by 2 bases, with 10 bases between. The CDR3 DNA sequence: TGCAGCGTCTTGGACAAGCAAGAGACCCAGTACTTC. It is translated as CSVLDKQETQYF.

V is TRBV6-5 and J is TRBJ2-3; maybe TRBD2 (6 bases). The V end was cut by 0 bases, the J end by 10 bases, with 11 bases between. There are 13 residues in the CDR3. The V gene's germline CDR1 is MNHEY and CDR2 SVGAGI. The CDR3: CASSYSNRDSQYF. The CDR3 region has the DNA TGTGCCAGCAGTTACTCGAACCGGGACTCGCAGTATTTT.

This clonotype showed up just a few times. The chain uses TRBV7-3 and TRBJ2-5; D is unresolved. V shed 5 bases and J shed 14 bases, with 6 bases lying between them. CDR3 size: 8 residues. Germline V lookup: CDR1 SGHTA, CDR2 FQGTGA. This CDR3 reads CASSRPYF. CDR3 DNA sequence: TGTGCCAGCAGCCGACCATACTTC.

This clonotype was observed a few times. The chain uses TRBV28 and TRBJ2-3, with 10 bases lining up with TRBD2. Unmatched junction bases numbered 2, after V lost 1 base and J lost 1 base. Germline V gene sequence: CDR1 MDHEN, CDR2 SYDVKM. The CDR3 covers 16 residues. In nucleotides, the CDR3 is TGTGCCAGCAGTTTATTCGGACTAGCGGGCACAGATACGCAGTATTTT. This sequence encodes CASSLFGLAGTDTQYF. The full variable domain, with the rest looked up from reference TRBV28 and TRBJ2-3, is DVKVTQSSRYLVKRTGEKVFLECVQDMDHENMFWYRQDPGLGLRLIYFSYDVKMKEKGDIPEGYSVSREKKERFSLILESASTNQTSMYLCASSLFGLAGTDTQYFGPGTRLTVL.

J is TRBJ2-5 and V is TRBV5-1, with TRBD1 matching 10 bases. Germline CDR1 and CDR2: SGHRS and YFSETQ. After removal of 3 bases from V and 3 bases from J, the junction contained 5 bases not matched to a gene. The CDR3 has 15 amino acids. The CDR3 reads CASSSGTGEEETQYF. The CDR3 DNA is TGCGCCAGCAGCTCCGGGACAGGGGAGGAAGAGACCCAGTACTTC.

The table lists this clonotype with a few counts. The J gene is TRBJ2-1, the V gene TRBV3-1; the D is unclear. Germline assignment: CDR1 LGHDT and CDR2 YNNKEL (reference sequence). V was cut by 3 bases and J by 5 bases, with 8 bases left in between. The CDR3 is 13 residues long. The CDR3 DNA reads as TGTGCCAGCAGCCAGAACGGTAACAATGAGCAGTTCTTC. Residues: CASSQNGNNEQFF.

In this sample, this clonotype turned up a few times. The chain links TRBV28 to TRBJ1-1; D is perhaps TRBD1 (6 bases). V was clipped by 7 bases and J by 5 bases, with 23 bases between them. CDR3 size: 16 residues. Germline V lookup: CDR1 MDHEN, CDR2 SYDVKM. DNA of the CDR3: TGTGCCAGCAACCCCCGAAAGACAGGTGCGAGGACTGAAGCTTTCTTT. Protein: CASNPRKTGARTEAFF.

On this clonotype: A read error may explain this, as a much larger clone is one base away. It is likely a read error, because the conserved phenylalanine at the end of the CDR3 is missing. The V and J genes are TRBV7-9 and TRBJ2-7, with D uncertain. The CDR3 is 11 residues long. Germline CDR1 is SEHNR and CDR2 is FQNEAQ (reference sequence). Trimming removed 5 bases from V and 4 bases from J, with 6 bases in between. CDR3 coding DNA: TGTGCCAGCAGCCTCCAATACGAGCAGTACCTC. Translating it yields CASSLQYEQYL.

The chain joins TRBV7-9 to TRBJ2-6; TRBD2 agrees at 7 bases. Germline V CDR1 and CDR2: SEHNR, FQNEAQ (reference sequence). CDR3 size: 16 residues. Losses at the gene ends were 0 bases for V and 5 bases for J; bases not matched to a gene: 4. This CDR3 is CASSLAGGTRANVLTF. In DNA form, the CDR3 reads TGTGCCAGCAGCTTAGCGGGGGGGACTAGGGCCAACGTCCTGACTTTC.

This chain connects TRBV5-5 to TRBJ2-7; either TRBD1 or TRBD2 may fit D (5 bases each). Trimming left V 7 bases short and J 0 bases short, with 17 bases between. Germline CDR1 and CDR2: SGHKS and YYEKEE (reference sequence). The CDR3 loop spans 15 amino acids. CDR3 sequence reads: CASGSGPRSSYEQYF. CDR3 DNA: TGTGCCAGCGGGTCGGGACCCAGAAGCTCCTACGAGCAGTACTTC.

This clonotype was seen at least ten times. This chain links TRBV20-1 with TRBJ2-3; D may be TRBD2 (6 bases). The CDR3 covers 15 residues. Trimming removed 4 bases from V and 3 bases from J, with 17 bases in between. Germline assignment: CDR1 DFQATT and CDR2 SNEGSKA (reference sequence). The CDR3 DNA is TGCAGTGCTAATTGGAGGGCCGAAAGTACAGATACGCAGTATTTT. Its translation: CSANWRAESTDTQYF.

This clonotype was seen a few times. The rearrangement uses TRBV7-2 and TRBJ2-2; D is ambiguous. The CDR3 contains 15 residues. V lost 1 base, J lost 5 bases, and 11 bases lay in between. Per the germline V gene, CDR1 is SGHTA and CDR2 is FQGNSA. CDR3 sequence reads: CASSLDARITGELFF. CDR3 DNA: TGTGCCAGCAGCTTAGATGCTAGAATTACCGGGGAGCTGTTTTTT.

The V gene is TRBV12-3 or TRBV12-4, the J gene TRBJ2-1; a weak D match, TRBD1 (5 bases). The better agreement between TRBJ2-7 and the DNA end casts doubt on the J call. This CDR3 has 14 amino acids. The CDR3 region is CASRDNRSVYEQYF. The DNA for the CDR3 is TGTGCCAGCAGGGACAACAGAAGCGTCTACGAGCAGTACTTC.

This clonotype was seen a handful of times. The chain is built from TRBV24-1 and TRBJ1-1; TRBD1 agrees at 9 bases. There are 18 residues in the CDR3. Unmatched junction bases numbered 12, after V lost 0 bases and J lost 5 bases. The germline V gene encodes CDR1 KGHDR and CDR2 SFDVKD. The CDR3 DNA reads TGTGCCACCAGTGATTTGCAGATAGGACAGGGGATAGGAACTGAAGCTTTCTTT. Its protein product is CATSDLQIGQGIGTEAFF.

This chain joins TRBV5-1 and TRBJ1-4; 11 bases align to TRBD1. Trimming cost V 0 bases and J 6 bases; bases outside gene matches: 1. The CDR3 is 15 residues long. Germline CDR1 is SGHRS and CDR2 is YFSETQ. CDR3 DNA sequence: TGCGCCAGCAGCTTGGGGACAGGGGGCCATGAAAAACTGTTTTTT. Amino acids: CASSLGTGGHEKLFF.